What follows is one TCR beta chain and its context. The sample is drawn from a study of shared T cell receptors in the human thymus. Clones were read by immunoSEQ multiplex PCR, and TCRdb kept only the in-frame ones, dropping some. This sample has about 660,000 clones, with approximately 89% found just once. Germline CDR1 reads SGHAT; CDR2 reads FQNNGV. The V gene lost 1 base and the J gene lost 6 bases, with 6 bases spanning the gap. This CDR3 contains 12 residues. This sample also appeared in a second study, on human thymus T cells. Per that study: Healthy Finnish infants having corrective surgery for congenital heart defects served as donors. Resections from corrective heart surgery supplied the thymus tissue. Apparent bias marked the V and J gene usage of thymic and blood repertoires. Related research described thymic repertoires that were highly overlapping among unrelated individuals.

The receptor was derived from a boy in the first two years of life with a congenital heart defect. This chain uses TRBV11-2 with TRBJ1-2, with D maybe TRBD1 (6 bases). Sample: thymocytes. The CDR3 sequence is CASSLGQDGYTF. The CDR3 bases are TGTGCCAGCAGCTTAGGACAGGATGGCTACACCTTC. The whole variable domain, filled in from reference TRBV11-2 and TRBJ1-2, reads EAGVAQSPRYKIIEKRQSVAFWCNPISGHATLYWYQQILGQGPKLLIQFQNNGVVDDSQLPKDRFSAERLKGVDSTLKIQPAKLEDSAVYLCASSLGQDGYTFGSGTRLTVV.